The 10 T cell receptor beta chains below all came from one sample that was sequenced in a study of T cells in Graves' hyperthyroidism and ophthalmopathy. RNA transcripts yielded amplified TCR beta CDR3 regions. First-round RT-PCR of the TCR CDR3 relied on the HTBI primer set. TCRdb independently ran MiXCR on the multiplex PCR reads; one entry per CDR3 protein. The sample has 500,000 to 700,000 distinct CDR3 sequences; 16% are singletons. The sample comprised blood. Every receptor here comes from a woman aged 18 to 35 with Graves' hyperthyroidism.

This sequence joins TRBV6-1 and TRBJ2-5, with 10 bases lining up with TRBD1. The CDR3 runs 17 residues. CDR1 is MNHNS, CDR2 SASEGT, per germline. J gave up 2 bases and V 0 bases, and 6 bases lay outside the gene matches. In nucleotides, the CDR3 is TGTGCCAGCAGTGAAGCTCCGGGGACAGGGGAACAAGAGACCCAGTACTTC. This encodes CASSEAPGTGEQETQYF.

The table lists this clonotype with many counts. The gene calls are TRBV15 and TRBJ2-7; TRBD1 matches 8 bases. Per the germline V gene, CDR1 is LNHNV and CDR2 is YYDKDF (reference sequence). V was pared by 5 bases and J by 4 bases, with 10 bases of the junction left unmatched. CDR3 length equals 15 residues. The CDR3 nucleotides are TGTGCCACCAGCGCCCTGGACAGGGCGGGGTACGAGCAGTACTTC. Protein sequence: CATSALDRAGYEQYF.

This clonotype was found many times. V gene TRBV7-2 combines with J gene TRBJ2-1; no reliable D call. V shed 2 bases and J shed 8 bases, with 13 bases lying between them. Germline CDR1 and CDR2: SGHTA and FQGNSA. This CDR3 comprises 14 residues. In nucleotides, the CDR3 is TGTGCCAGCAGCTTATCTACGTGGAGCGATGAGCAGTTCTTC. Residues: CASSLSTWSDEQFF.

V is TRBV20-1 and J is TRBJ1-2; perhaps TRBD1 as D (5 bases). The CDR3 is 12 residues long. Germline V gene lookup returns CDR1 DFQATT and CDR2 SNEGSKA (reference sequence). V lost 0 bases to trimming and J lost 6 bases, with 8 bases between them. The CDR3 loop is CSARDWGNGYTF. CDR3 sequence (DNA): TGCAGTGCTAGAGATTGGGGGAATGGCTACACCTTC.

This clonotype was counted ten times or more. V gene TRBV30 combines with J gene TRBJ2-5; D unresolved. The CDR3 length is 13 residues. Germline-derived CDR1 and CDR2 are GTSNPN and SVGIG (reference sequence). The V end lost 0 bases, the J end lost 4 bases, and 9 bases lay between the germline ends. CDR3 sequence (DNA): TGTGCCTGGAGTGTACGGGTCGTAGAGACCCAGTACTTC. Translated: CAWSVRVVETQYF.

This clonotype was observed a few times. V is TRBV6-1 and J is TRBJ2-2, with TRBD1 as a possible D gene (5 bases). Germline V gives CDR1 MNHNS, CDR2 SASEGT. V lost 8 bases and J 2 bases, leaving 21 bases between the germline ends. This CDR3 is built from 17 residues. The chain's CDR3 is CASGRGGTRLNTGELFF. The DNA of the CDR3 is TGTGCCAGCGGAAGGGGCGGCACCCGTCTTAACACCGGGGAGCTGTTTTTT.

V usage is TRBV6-5 and J usage is TRBJ1-2, with a weak D call TRBD1 (6 bases). CDR3 size: 14 residues. Germline V lookup: CDR1 MNHEY, CDR2 SVGAGI. V was trimmed by 2 bases and J by 8 bases, leaving 15 bases between them. The chain's CDR3 is CASSYEGRGGGYTF. CDR3 coding DNA: TGTGCCAGCAGTTACGAGGGCAGGGGAGGGGGCTACACCTTC.

V usage is TRBV20-1 and J usage is TRBJ2-7, with TRBD1 identical over 8 bases. This CDR3 comprises 15 residues. V dropped 6 bases and J dropped 1; count of bases not matched to a gene: 11. Germline CDR1 is DFQATT and CDR2 is SNEGSKA (reference sequence). The CDR3 loop is CSAALTGAKSYEQYF. The CDR3, as DNA: TGCAGTGCGGCTTTGACAGGGGCGAAATCCTACGAGCAGTACTTC.

This clonotype was observed a few times. This sequence joins TRBV6-1 and TRBJ2-2; 7 bases fit TRBD1. The CDR3 spans 16 residues. After removal of 6 bases from V and 0 bases from J, the junction contained 7 bases not matched to a gene. CDR1 is MNHNS and CDR2 is SASEGT in the germline V gene. The CDR3 sequence is CASSYRQGANTGELFF. The CDR3 bases are TGTGCCAGCAGCTATCGACAGGGCGCGAACACCGGGGAGCTGTTTTTT.

The CDR3 DNA reads as TGTGCCAGCTCACCAGTGACAGAGAACACCGGGGAGCTGTTTTTT. Amino acid sequence: CASSPVTENTGELFF. This chain joins TRBV18 and TRBJ2-2; D may be TRBD1 (5 bases). Germline V gene lookup returns CDR1 KGHSH and CDR2 LQKENI. V lost 2 bases and J lost 1, with 8 bases in between. This CDR3 contains 15 residues.